Listed below are T cell receptor beta chains from one sample, sequenced in a study of shared clonotypes between healthy human individuals. Measured with immunoSEQ multiplex PCR; TCRdb has only the in-frame clones, and not every one. The repertoire consists of about 820,000 clones, with almost 95% occurring once and the leading ten covering under 30%. Input material: naive CD8+ T cells sorted from blood. Source of these receptors: a young man in good health. The conserved cysteine and the conserved F or W are not part of the CDR3 here. Fields, in order: J gene, D gene, V gene, CDR3 protein. A D gene is named only where the DNA matches it firmly.

j_gene: TRBJ2-3
d_gene: -
v_gene: TRBV7-6
CDR3aa: ASSLYFRGAGTDTQY

j_gene: TRBJ2-7
d_gene: TRBD2
v_gene: TRBV15
CDR3aa: ATSSTRGLAADYEQY

j_gene: TRBJ2-1
d_gene: -
v_gene: TRBV21-1
CDR3aa: ASSKGTGGDSYNEQF

j_gene: TRBJ2-1
d_gene: TRBD2
v_gene: TRBV9
CDR3aa: ASSAKPGAGGIDEQF

j_gene: TRBJ2-1
d_gene: -
v_gene: TRBV20-1
CDR3aa: SARSGKQF

j_gene: TRBJ1-1
d_gene: -
v_gene: TRBV27
CDR3aa: ASSQVGRPNTEAF

j_gene: TRBJ2-3
d_gene: -
v_gene: TRBV7-9
CDR3aa: ASSSSGDTQY

j_gene: TRBJ2-4
d_gene: -
v_gene: TRBV28
CDR3aa: ASSFSSSKSALDNIQY

j_gene: TRBJ2-1
d_gene: -
v_gene: TRBV2
CDR3aa: ASSDRTHNEQF

j_gene: TRBJ1-1
d_gene: -
v_gene: TRBV18
CDR3aa: ASSRAGPNTEAF

j_gene: TRBJ2-7
d_gene: -
v_gene: TRBV30
CDR3aa: AWGPGEQY

j_gene: TRBJ1-1
d_gene: TRBD1
v_gene: TRBV5-1
CDR3aa: ASSQQGEVTEAF

j_gene: TRBJ1-5
d_gene: -
v_gene: TRBV9
CDR3aa: ASSLGGGQPQH

j_gene: TRBJ2-5
d_gene: TRBD2
v_gene: TRBV5-1
CDR3aa: ASSLAELAGDPFATQY

j_gene: TRBJ1-1
d_gene: TRBD1
v_gene: TRBV7-6
CDR3aa: ASSQGQANTEAF

j_gene: TRBJ2-7
d_gene: TRBD2
v_gene: TRBV29-1
CDR3aa: SVEAAGLAGGYSSYEQY

j_gene: TRBJ2-1
d_gene: -
v_gene: TRBV5-6
CDR3aa: ASSFEERPYNEQF

j_gene: TRBJ2-5
d_gene: -
v_gene: TRBV6-5
CDR3aa: ASRPSSGTQY

j_gene: TRBJ1-5
d_gene: -
v_gene: TRBV2
CDR3aa: ASGTGNSNQPQH

j_gene: TRBJ2-3
d_gene: -
v_gene: TRBV29-1
CDR3aa: SVLSPTGALTDTQY

j_gene: TRBJ2-1
d_gene: TRBD2
v_gene: TRBV4-3
CDR3aa: ASSQGLAGVHEQF

j_gene: TRBJ2-3
d_gene: -
v_gene: TRBV27
CDR3aa: ASSSRGTDTQY

j_gene: TRBJ2-7
d_gene: -
v_gene: TRBV18
CDR3aa: ASSSQGFSYEQY

j_gene: TRBJ1-5
d_gene: -
v_gene: TRBV19
CDR3aa: ASSHTPVSRSNQPQH

j_gene: TRBJ2-5
d_gene: TRBD1
v_gene: TRBV29-1
CDR3aa: SVAGTGGMETQY

j_gene: TRBJ2-1
d_gene: TRBD2
v_gene: TRBV9
CDR3aa: ASSVGSGNNEQF

j_gene: TRBJ2-7
d_gene: TRBD2
v_gene: TRBV28
CDR3aa: ASSLTSGRSYEQY

j_gene: TRBJ2-3
d_gene: -
v_gene: TRBV6-6
CDR3aa: ASNRFSTTSTDTQY

j_gene: TRBJ2-7
d_gene: -
v_gene: TRBV7-9
CDR3aa: ASSLAGQGGSYEQY

j_gene: TRBJ2-7
d_gene: -
v_gene: TRBV11-2
CDR3aa: ASSLEGGSYEQY

j_gene: TRBJ2-5
d_gene: -
v_gene: TRBV7-2
CDR3aa: ASSSPGKGQLQETQY

j_gene: TRBJ2-1
d_gene: TRBD2
v_gene: TRBV5-1
CDR3aa: ASSLLAGAYNEQF

j_gene: TRBJ2-1
d_gene: -
v_gene: TRBV7-9
CDR3aa: ASSSTQGFYNEQF

j_gene: TRBJ2-7
d_gene: -
v_gene: TRBV27
CDR3aa: AIQSTSTYEQY

j_gene: TRBJ2-7
d_gene: -
v_gene: TRBV5-5
CDR3aa: ASSLVRGPYEQY

j_gene: TRBJ2-7
d_gene: TRBD2
v_gene: TRBV11-3
CDR3aa: ASSSLRSGRPNEQY

j_gene: TRBJ2-2
d_gene: -
v_gene: TRBV29-1
CDR3aa: SVQTNTGELF

j_gene: TRBJ1-2
d_gene: TRBD1
v_gene: TRBV7-9
CDR3aa: ASSDEDRVDYGYT

j_gene: TRBJ1-5
d_gene: TRBD1
v_gene: TRBV27
CDR3aa: ASSATQGVQPQH